One sample yielded the 27 T cell receptor beta chains listed below, sequenced in a study of blood T cells in healthy people across ages. Next came a second PCR, run for roughly 6 to 11 cycles, which used a sample-barcoded 5' primer along with a J-beta primer mix. TCRdb reanalysed the 5' RACE reads using MiXCR and keeps one entry per CDR3 protein. The sample lists 1.2 million to 1.5 million distinct CDR3 sequences, roughly 45% occurring once. The sequenced material came from blood. The receptors originated from a woman between 18 and 29 years old in good health.

The rearrangement joins TRBV2 to TRBJ2-1, with D perhaps TRBD1 (6 bases). Germline V gene data show CDR1 as SNHLY and CDR2 as FYNNEI. The CDR3 sequence is 14 residues long. V lost 10 bases and J lost 1, with 14 bases in between. The CDR3 sequence: CATAGRGSYNEQFF. The CDR3 DNA reads TGTGCCACCGCGGGTAGGGGGTCCTACAATGAGCAGTTCTTC.

The V and J genes are TRBV2 and TRBJ1-5; tentatively, D is TRBD1 (5 bases). V dropped 4 bases and J dropped 7 bases, with 11 bases sitting between them. This CDR3 has 13 residues. Per germline, CDR1 SNHLY and CDR2 FYNNEI. CDR3 bases: TGTGCCAGCAGTGCTGACAGTAGGCAGCCCCAGCATTTT. It codes for CASSADSRQPQHF.

The chain couples TRBV7-9 to TRBJ2-7; the D is unclear. Germline values: CDR1 SEHNR, CDR2 FQNEAQ (reference sequence). This CDR3 is built from 15 residues. V was shortened by 1 base and J by 0 bases, with 10 bases between the two germline ends. CDR3 coding DNA: TGTGCCAGCAGCTTAGGGGTCCTCAGCTCCTACGAGCAGTACTTC. This sequence encodes CASSLGVLSSYEQYF.

The chain couples TRBV24-1 to TRBJ2-3; perhaps TRBD1 as D (5 bases). V gave up 4 bases and J gave up 2 bases, with 15 bases separating them. Germline CDR1 KGHDR, CDR2 SFDVKD. The CDR3 is 16 residues long. CDR3 sequence reads: CATSDRQNLVTDTQYF. CDR3 in DNA: TGTGCCACCAGTGACCGACAGAACTTGGTCACAGATACGCAGTATTTT.

The rearrangement joins TRBV19 to TRBJ1-4; D call uncertain. The CDR3 has 16 residues. Looked up from germline, CDR1 is LNHDA and CDR2 is SQIVND (reference sequence). Trimming removed 4 bases at V and 4 bases at J, with 16 bases between. CDR3 in amino acids: CASSTNYLPNNEKLFF. CDR3 nucleotides: TGTGCCAGTAGTACCAACTACCTCCCGAATAATGAAAAACTGTTTTTT.

The chain joins TRBV2 to TRBJ2-5; D might be TRBD2 (7 bases). Germline CDR1 is SNHLY and CDR2 is FYNNEI. The CDR3 extends over 15 amino acids. V dropped 8 bases and J dropped 2 bases, with 18 bases sitting between them. The DNA of the CDR3 is TGTGCCAGCGGGGGGGGCGGAACAGGACAAGAGACCCAGTACTTC. It is translated as CASGGGGTGQETQYF. The entire variable domain, with the rest obtained from reference TRBV2 and TRBJ2-5, is as follows: EPEVTQTPSHQVTQMGQEVILRCVPISNHLYFYWYRQILGQKVEFLVSFYNNEISEKSEIFDDQFSVERPDGSNFTLKIRSTKLEDSAMYFCASGGGGTGQETQYFGPGTRLLVL.

The chain uses TRBV25-1 and TRBJ1-1; perhaps TRBD1 as D (5 bases). CDR1 and CDR2 (germline): MGHDK, SYGVNS. V lost 4 bases, J lost 6 bases, and 18 bases lay in between. This CDR3 spans 15 amino acids. For the CDR3, the DNA is TGTGCCAGCAGTGGGGGGGAGGGTAAATTGGCTGAAGCTTTCTTT. Its translation: CASSGGEGKLAEAFF.

V gene TRBV12-3 or TRBV12-4 combines with J gene TRBJ2-1; no reliable D call. V was cut by 1 base and J by 8 bases, with 15 bases left in between. The CDR3 spans 15 residues. The CDR3 here is CASSLGPGGPYEQFF. The CDR3 DNA follows: TGTGCCAGCAGTTTAGGCCCCGGCGGCCCCTATGAGCAGTTCTTC.

The J gene is TRBJ2-2, the V gene TRBV20-1; TRBD2 aligns across 9 bases. V gave up 3 bases and J gave up 6 bases; unmatched junction bases: 8. CDR1 and CDR2 (germline): DFQATT, SNEGSKA (reference sequence). The CDR3 length is 15 residues. Here the CDR3 reads CSASFNSGGPGELFF. CDR3 bases: TGCAGTGCTAGTTTTAATAGCGGGGGCCCCGGGGAGCTGTTTTTT.

The chain is built from TRBV11-2 and TRBJ1-1, with D possibly TRBD1 on 5 matching bases. V was shortened by 4 bases and J by 7 bases, with 19 bases between the two germline ends. This CDR3 region has 15 residues. The germline CDR1 and CDR2 sequences are SGHAT and FQNNGV. The CDR3 sequence: CASSSSGTAVDEAFF. The CDR3 region has the DNA TGTGCCAGCAGCTCCTCCGGGACGGCCGTCGATGAAGCTTTCTTT.

V usage is TRBV27 and J usage is TRBJ1-2; weak D call: TRBD1 (5 bases). CDR3 length: 12 residues. CDR1 is MNHEY and CDR2 is SMNVEV in the germline V gene (reference sequence). V lost 7 bases, J lost 8 bases, and 14 bases lay in between. The CDR3 loop is CASKTGTRGYTF. The CDR3 region has the DNA TGTGCCAGCAAAACCGGGACGAGGGGCTACACCTTC.

The chain has TRBV14 and TRBJ2-7, with 7 bases fitting TRBD2. This CDR3 spans 16 amino acids. In germline, CDR1 is SGHDN, CDR2 FVKESK. The V gene end was trimmed by 0 bases and the J gene end by 0 bases; junction bases not matched to a gene: 5. CDR3 sequence: CASSQEASGYSYEQYF. The CDR3 region has the DNA TGTGCCAGCAGCCAAGAAGCTAGCGGATACTCCTACGAGCAGTACTTC.

This chain uses TRBV6-5 with TRBJ2-1, with 7 bases matching TRBD2. The CDR3 length is 13 residues. The V gene's germline CDR1 is MNHEY and CDR2 SVGAGI. Trimming removed 5 bases from V and 11 bases from J; junction bases left unmatched: 9. CDR3 loop: CASSGMTSPKQFF. In DNA, the CDR3 is TGTGCCAGCAGTGGGATGACTAGCCCCAAGCAGTTCTTC.

In its sample, this clonotype was seen once. CDR3: CASGRDRNSYEQYF. The CDR3 bases are TGTGCCAGCGGACGGGACAGGAACTCCTACGAGCAGTACTTC. V gene TRBV27 combines with J gene TRBJ2-7; 8 bases are a match to TRBD1. The CDR3 covers 14 residues. The germline V gene encodes CDR1 MNHEY and CDR2 SMNVEV (reference sequence). The junction had 6 bases not matched to a gene; V was cut back by 8 bases and J by 0 bases.

This clonotype occurred a few times. The chain recombines TRBV18 with TRBJ2-1; the D is unclear. This CDR3 has 14 residues. From germline, CDR1 is KGHSH and CDR2 LQKENI. Deletions cut 0 bases from V and 2 bases from J, with 5 bases between. Here the CDR3 DNA reads TGTGCCAGCTCACCACCCACCACCTACAATGAGCAGTTCTTC. Translated: CASSPPTTYNEQFF.

This clonotype has only a few counts. The rearrangement uses TRBV2 and TRBJ2-4; 10 bases align to TRBD1. The end of the DNA is better explained by TRBJ2-7, so the J call may be wrong. From germline, CDR1 is SNHLY and CDR2 FYNNEI. The CDR3 runs 13 residues. The CDR3 DNA reads TGTGCCAGCAGTTCCGGGACAGGGGCCGAGCAGTACTTC. Protein sequence: CASSSGTGAEQYF.

The chain uses TRBV28 and TRBJ2-7, with D tentatively TRBD1 (5 bases). In germline, CDR1 is MDHEN, CDR2 SYDVKM. V lost 6 bases, J lost 0 bases, and 18 bases lay in between. CDR3 length equals 16 residues. CDR3 amino acids: CASSYDRYRSSYEQYF. Written as DNA, the CDR3 is TGTGCCAGCAGCTACGACCGATACAGGAGCTCCTACGAGCAGTACTTC.

With regard to this clonotype: Mismatch with germline at one junction end may stem from a read error. The rearrangement uses TRBV20-1 and TRBJ2-1; TRBD2 matches at 9 bases. CDR3 length: 15 residues. CDR1 DFQATT and CDR2 SNEGSKA come from the germline V gene (reference sequence). The CDR3 bases are TGCAGTGCTAGACTAGCGGGACCCTCCCACAATGAGCAGTTCTTC. Translated, it gives CSARLAGPSHNEQFF.

V is TRBV15 and J is TRBJ2-1; 7 bases map to TRBD1. In germline, CDR1 is LNHNV, CDR2 YYDKDF (reference sequence). The CDR3 is 15 residues long. The V and J ends lost 0 bases and 13 bases, in that order; junction bases with no gene match: 12. The DNA for the CDR3 is TGTGCCACCAGCAGAGATGTTGAGGGGGCAGAGACCCAGTTCTTC. It is translated as CATSRDVEGAETQFF.

With respect to this clonotype: Its ends do not fully match the called genes, so a read error is possible. The chain combines TRBV20-1 with TRBJ2-1; 12 positions match TRBD2. Per the germline V gene, CDR1 is DFQATT and CDR2 is SNEGSKA (reference sequence). The CDR3 extends over 16 amino acids. The CDR3 protein is CSARALAGGLLNVQFF. For the CDR3, the DNA is TGCAGTGCTAGAGCCCTAGCGGGGGGGCTATTAAATGTGCAGTTCTTC.

V and J are TRBV29-1 and TRBJ2-7; D may correspond to TRBD1 or TRBD2 (5 bases each). Trimming stripped 7 bases from V and 0 bases from J, with 16 bases between. The CDR3 consists of 14 residues. Germline V gene sequence: CDR1 SQVTM, CDR2 ANQGSEA. The DNA of the CDR3 is TGCAGCGCTTCAGGGACCTACAGCTCCTACGAGCAGTACTTC. Encoded protein: CSASGTYSSYEQYF.

The chain uses TRBV20-1 and TRBJ2-1; TRBD2 is a possible D gene (6 bases). CDR3 length: 13 residues. Germline V gives CDR1 DFQATT, CDR2 SNEGSKA (reference sequence). Trimming took off 6 bases at V and 13 bases at J, with 22 bases between the two ends. The CDR3 DNA follows: TGCAGTGCCCTTTTGGGAGGTCCTAAGACCCAGTTCTTC. Translation: CSALLGGPKTQFF.

The chain is built from TRBV20-1 and TRBJ2-1; TRBD2 matches at 10 bases. V gave up 0 bases and J gave up 7 bases; unmatched junction bases: 9. The germline CDR1 and CDR2 sequences are DFQATT and SNEGSKA (reference sequence). This CDR3 contains 16 residues. The CDR3 DNA follows: TGCAGTGCTAGAGACAAGGCGACTAGCGGGTATAATGAGCAGTTCTTC. The encoded protein is CSARDKATSGYNEQFF.

The chain links TRBV10-3 to TRBJ1-2, with a possible D match to TRBD1 (5 bases). The CDR3 sequence is 13 residues long. Germline V gene lookup returns CDR1 ENHRY and CDR2 SYGVKD. Deletions cut 0 bases from V and 8 bases from J, with 10 bases between. CDR3 in DNA: TGTGCCATCAGTGAGTCGGGGGGTAGAGGCTACACCTTC. As protein: CAISESGGRGYTF.

This clonotype appeared a few times. The V call is TRBV20-1, the J call TRBJ2-3; 9 positions match TRBD2. V shed 6 bases and J 3 bases; nucleotides not matched to a gene: 16. The CDR3 has 17 residues. Germline CDR1 and CDR2: DFQATT and SNEGSKA (reference sequence). CDR3 in DNA: TGCAGTGCAAAGAGGTCTGATAGCGGGAGAGGGACAGATACGCAGTATTTT. Its translation is CSAKRSDSGRGTDTQYF.

This clonotype was counted a few times. This sequence joins TRBV9 and TRBJ1-4, with no clear D. Trimming left V 0 bases short and J 5 bases short, with 11 bases between. Germline values: CDR1 SGDLS, CDR2 YYNGEE. The CDR3 consists of 15 residues. CDR3 amino acids: CASSVEPHPNEKLFF. CDR3 in DNA: TGTGCCAGCAGCGTAGAGCCGCATCCCAATGAAAAACTGTTTTTT.

The V and J genes are TRBV9 and TRBJ2-7; D remains ambiguous. There are 14 residues in the CDR3. Germline CDR1 is SGDLS and CDR2 is YYNGEE. The V gene lost 0 bases and the J gene lost 7 bases, with 14 bases spanning the gap. DNA of the CDR3: TGTGCCAGCAGCGTAGATCCGGGCCCTCGGGAGCAGTACTTC. Translated: CASSVDPGPREQYF.